The 14 T cell receptor beta chains below were found in one sample sequenced in a study of blood T cell repertoires in COVID-19. Assay: immunoSEQ multiplex PCR; the TCRdb copy retains only in-frame clones and omits some. Of around 130,000 clones listed, 86% are singletons. Sequencing input: PBMCs or T cells enriched from blood (not recorded which). The receptors were sampled from a woman aged 45-59 years who had recovered from COVID-19.

The chain employs TRBV9 and TRBJ2-3; TRBD2 matches at 8 bases. Losses at the gene ends were 0 bases for V and 6 bases for J; bases not matched to a gene: 3. The CDR3 length is 14 residues. CDR1 is SGDLS, CDR2 YYNGEE, per germline. Written as DNA, the CDR3 is TGTGCCAGCAGCGTAGTCGTAGCGGGGGATACGCAGTATTTT. Translating gives CASSVVVAGDTQYF.

This clone was seen only a few times. This sequence joins TRBV5-6 and TRBJ1-2, with 10 bases that match TRBD1. The germline CDR1 and CDR2 sequences are SGHDT and YYEEEE. J was trimmed by 2 bases and V by 3 bases; bases with no gene match: 4. CDR3 size: 15 residues. The CDR3 here is CASSYRQGANYGYTF. The DNA for the CDR3 is TGTGCCAGCAGCTATCGACAGGGGGCGAACTATGGCTACACCTTC.

The genes are TRBV9 and TRBJ2-5, with 14 bases matching TRBD2. Germline loops: CDR1 SGDLS, CDR2 YYNGEE. The CDR3 totals 16 residues. V dropped 0 bases and J dropped 4; count of bases not matched to a gene: 2. DNA of the CDR3: TGTGCCAGCAGCGTAGCCGGGACTAGCGGGAGAGAGACCCAGTACTTC. This gives the protein CASSVAGTSGRETQYF.

V usage is TRBV7-5 and J usage is TRBJ2-2; the table's D call, TRBD2, was not checked against the DNA. TRBV7-5 is a pseudogene. There are 17 residues in the CDR3. The chain's CDR3 is CARSPRVAGANTGELFF. DNA of the CDR3: TGTGCCAGAAGCCCCAGAGTGGCGGGGGCGAACACCGGGGAGCTGTTTTTT.

This rearrangement joins TRBV5-4 to TRBJ2-1; TRBD1 agrees at 9 bases. After removal of 2 bases from V and 6 bases from J, the junction contained 6 bases not matched to a gene. Germline CDR1 SGHNT, CDR2 YYREEE (reference sequence). There are 15 residues in the CDR3. Here the CDR3 reads CASSFRDRAFNEQFF. The CDR3 DNA is TGTGCCAGCAGCTTCCGGGACAGGGCTTTCAATGAGCAGTTCTTC.

This clone came up once. One junction end does not reproduce the germline sequence, and a read error may be involved. The gene calls are TRBV29-1 and TRBJ1-3; tentatively, D is TRBD1 (5 bases). The CDR3 runs 14 residues. Germline CDR1 reads SQVTM; CDR2 reads ANQGSEA. The CDR3 here is CSVEGGDGGNTIYF. The CDR3 DNA sequence: TGCAGCGTAGAAGGCGGGGACGGTGGAAACACCATATATTTT.

The chain uses TRBV3-1 (or the pseudogene TRBV3-2) and TRBJ2-1, with TRBD2 identical over 7 bases. The germline V gene encodes CDR1 LGHDT and CDR2 YNNKEL (reference sequence). Unmatched junction bases numbered 6, after V lost 5 bases and J lost 5 bases. This CDR3 contains 14 residues. In nucleotides, the CDR3 is TGTGCCAGCAGCAGTAGTGGGGGGGACAATGAGCAGTTCTTC. Its translation: CASSSSGGDNEQFF.

The chain has TRBV5-1 and TRBJ2-1; 15 bases are shared with TRBD2. CDR3 length equals 18 residues. Germline trimming cut 4 bases from V and 0 bases from J; bases unmatched to any gene: 5. CDR1 is SGHRS and CDR2 is YFSETQ in the germline V gene. CDR3 sequence reads: CASSPGLAGGHSYNEQFF. CDR3 sequence (DNA): TGCGCCAGCAGCCCGGGACTAGCGGGGGGACACTCCTACAATGAGCAGTTCTTC.

This clone was picked up one time. CDR3 region: CASGTSNTGELFF. CDR3 sequence (DNA): TGTGCCTCCGGGACTTCTAACACCGGGGAGCTGTTTTTT. The V and J genes are TRBV10-3 and TRBJ2-2; possibly TRBD2 for D (6 bases). The CDR3 runs to 13 residues. The germline V gene encodes CDR1 ENHRY and CDR2 SYGVKD. Trimming shortened V by 11 bases and J by 2 bases, and 12 bases separated the two germline ends.

This clone has only one observation. The gene calls are TRBV7-9 and TRBJ2-3, with TRBD1 matching 10 bases. Germline CDR1 SEHNR, CDR2 FQNEAQ (reference sequence). V was clipped by 4 bases and J by 0 bases; unmatched bases: 13. The CDR3 totals 19 residues. Written as DNA, the CDR3 is TGTGCCAGCAGCTCCTTGGGACAGGGGATTGTTACTAGCACAGATACGCAGTATTTT. Translated: CASSSLGQGIVTSTDTQYF.

The chain uses TRBV19 and TRBJ1-5; D call uncertain. From germline, CDR1 is LNHDA and CDR2 SQIVND (reference sequence). Trimming took off 5 bases at V and 1 base at J, with 9 bases between the two ends. This CDR3 spans 14 amino acids. CDR3 sequence reads: CASSLDWSNQPQHF. For the CDR3, the DNA is TGTGCCAGTAGTCTCGACTGGAGCAATCAGCCCCAGCATTTT.

V and J are TRBV6-2 or TRBV6-3 and TRBJ2-1, with TRBD2 as a possible D gene (6 bases). CDR1 MNHEY and CDR2 SVGEGT come from the germline V gene. There are 16 residues in the CDR3. V dropped 6 bases and J dropped 4 bases, with 19 bases sitting between them. For the CDR3, the DNA is TGTGCCAGCAGCCAGGACCGGGACTGGAGTTACAATGAGCAGTTCTTC. Its translation is CASSQDRDWSYNEQFF.

The chain employs TRBV6-5 and TRBJ1-5; TRBD1 might be the D (6 bases). V shed 9 bases and J shed 7 bases, with 19 bases lying between them. The CDR3 length is 14 residues. CDR1 MNHEY and CDR2 SVGAGI come from the germline V gene. For the CDR3, the DNA is TGTGCCAGTTGCGACAGGCCTGGCGACCAGCCCCAGCATTTT. Translated, it gives CASCDRPGDQPQHF.

V and J are TRBV4-1 and TRBJ2-7; D perhaps matches TRBD1 (5 bases). The CDR3 has 16 residues. Looked up from germline, CDR1 is MGHRA and CDR2 is YSYEKL. The ends were cut back, 1 base at V and 7 bases at J, with 20 bases in the middle. For the CDR3, the DNA is TGCGCCAGCAGCCAAGTGGCCTGGCACCCCAGGGATGAGCAGTACTTC. Encoded protein: CASSQVAWHPRDEQYF.